What follows are 6 T cell receptor beta chains derived from one specimen sequenced in a study of cytomegalovirus exposure and HLA in healthy donors. PCR primers comprised 60 Vbeta and 13 Jbeta primers. Measured with immunoSEQ multiplex PCR; TCRdb has only the in-frame clones, and not every one. The profile shows roughly 130,000 clones, around 70% of them singletons. Sequencing input: PBMCs. The receptors here all came from a woman between 40 and 50 years old in good health and CMV-seropositive.

This clone turned up a few times. This chain connects TRBV5-8 to TRBJ1-1; 8 nucleotides align to TRBD1. Germline CDR1 reads SGHTS; CDR2 reads YDEGEE. V lost 0 bases to trimming and J lost 12 bases; unmatched junction nucleotides: 13. This CDR3 has 15 amino acids. The CDR3 DNA reads as TGTGCCAGCAGCTTGGGGACAGGGCCCCCTCACGAGTCTTTCTTT. Translation gives CASSLGTGPPHESFF.

This chain connects TRBV15 to TRBJ2-6; D unclear. Germline V lookup: CDR1 LNHNV, CDR2 YYDKDF (reference sequence). The V end was cut by 1 base, the J end by 0 bases, with 4 bases between. This CDR3 region has 15 residues. For the CDR3, the DNA is TGTGCCACCAGCAGAGCGCGCTCTGGGGCCAACGTCCTGACTTTC. Its protein is CATSRARSGANVLTF.

Comment on this clone: Other DNA sequences in this specimen translate into the identical CDR3. The V gene is TRBV5-8, the J gene TRBJ1-1; D gene unclear. Germline assignment: CDR1 SGHTS and CDR2 YDEGEE. Trimming shortened V by 1 base and J by 5 bases, and 12 bases separated the two germline ends. The length of the CDR3 is 14 residues. In DNA form, the CDR3 reads TGTGCCAGCAGCTTGAGAGGGCTGGGGACTGAAGCTTTCTTT. The encoded protein is CASSLRGLGTEAFF.

V usage is TRBV5-3 and J usage is TRBJ1-6, with D perhaps TRBD1 (6 bases). TRBV5-3 qualifies as an ORF whose function is uncertain. V shed 4 bases and J shed 9 bases, with 14 bases lying between them. The length of the CDR3 is 14 residues. The CDR3 here is CARSPRQVLSPLHF. Written as DNA, the CDR3 is TGTGCCAGAAGCCCGCGACAGGTTCTTTCACCCCTCCACTTT.

The gene calls are TRBV2 and TRBJ2-3, with 7 bases identical to TRBD1. The CDR3 loop spans 15 amino acids. J lost 2 bases, V lost 6 bases, and 8 bases had no gene match. The V gene's germline CDR1 is SNHLY and CDR2 FYNNEI. The CDR3 region is CASRYTGTATDTQYF. In nucleotides, the CDR3 is TGTGCCAGCAGGTATACCGGGACAGCCACAGATACGCAGTATTTT.

The CDR3 region is CASSWRQGTYEQYF. The CDR3 DNA reads TGTGCCAGCAGCTGGCGACAGGGGACCTACGAGCAGTACTTC. The chain joins TRBV7-2 to TRBJ2-7; 8 bases map to TRBD1. CDR1 and CDR2 (germline): SGHTA, FQGNSA. V gave up 4 bases and J gave up 2 bases; unmatched junction bases: 4. CDR3 length: 14 amino acids.